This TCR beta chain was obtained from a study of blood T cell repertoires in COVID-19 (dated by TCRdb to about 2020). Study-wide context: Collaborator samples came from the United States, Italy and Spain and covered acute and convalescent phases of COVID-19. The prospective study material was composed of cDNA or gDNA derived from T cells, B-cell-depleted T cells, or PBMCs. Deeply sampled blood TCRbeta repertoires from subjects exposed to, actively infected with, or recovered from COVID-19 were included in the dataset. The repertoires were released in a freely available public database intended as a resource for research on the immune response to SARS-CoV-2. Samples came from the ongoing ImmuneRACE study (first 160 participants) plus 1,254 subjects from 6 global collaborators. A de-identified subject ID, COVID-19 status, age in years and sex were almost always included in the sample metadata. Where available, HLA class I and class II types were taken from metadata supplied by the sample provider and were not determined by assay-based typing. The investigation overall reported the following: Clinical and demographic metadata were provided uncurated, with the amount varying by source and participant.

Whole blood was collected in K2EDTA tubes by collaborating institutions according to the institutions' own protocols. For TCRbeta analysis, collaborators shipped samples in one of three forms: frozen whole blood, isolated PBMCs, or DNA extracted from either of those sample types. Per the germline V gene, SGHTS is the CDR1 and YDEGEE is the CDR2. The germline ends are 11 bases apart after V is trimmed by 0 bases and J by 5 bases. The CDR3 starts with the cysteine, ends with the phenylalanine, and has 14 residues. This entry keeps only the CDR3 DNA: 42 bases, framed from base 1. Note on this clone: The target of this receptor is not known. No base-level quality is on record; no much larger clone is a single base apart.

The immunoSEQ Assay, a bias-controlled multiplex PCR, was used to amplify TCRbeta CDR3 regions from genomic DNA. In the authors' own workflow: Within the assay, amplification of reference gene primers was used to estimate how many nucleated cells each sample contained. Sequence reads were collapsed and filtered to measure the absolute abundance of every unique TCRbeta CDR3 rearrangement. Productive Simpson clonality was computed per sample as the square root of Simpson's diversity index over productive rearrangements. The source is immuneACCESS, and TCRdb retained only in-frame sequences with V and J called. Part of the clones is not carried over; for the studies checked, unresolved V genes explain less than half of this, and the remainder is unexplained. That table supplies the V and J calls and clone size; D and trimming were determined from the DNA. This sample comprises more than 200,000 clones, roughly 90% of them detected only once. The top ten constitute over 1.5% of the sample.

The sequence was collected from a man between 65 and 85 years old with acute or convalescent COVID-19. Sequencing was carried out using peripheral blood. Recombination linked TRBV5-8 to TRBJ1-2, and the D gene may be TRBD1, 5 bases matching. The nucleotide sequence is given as TGTGCCAGCAGCTTGGTAGACAGAAGATATGGCTACACCTTC. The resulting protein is CASSLVDRRYGYTF. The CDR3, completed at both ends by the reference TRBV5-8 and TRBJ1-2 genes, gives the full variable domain EAGVTQSPTHLIKTRGQQATLRCSPISGHTSVYWYQQALGLGLQFLLWYDEGEERNRGNFPPRFSGRQFPNYSSELNVNALELEDSALYLCASSLVDRRYGYTFGSGTRLTVV.